This TCR beta chain was found in a study of shared clonotypes between healthy human individuals. Findings and caveats of the study: Incomplete sequencing of sorted subsets was indicated by rarefaction despite large depth. Compared with clonotypes that all four donors shared, non-shared clonotypes had lower generation probabilities. Few donors limited the genetic and exposure-history diversity represented.

Profiling relied on immunoSEQ multiplex PCR, and the TCRdb table lists in-frame clones only, not all of them. The sample carries a few million clones, over 85% recorded once. The naive CD8 fraction comprised CD45RO-negative cells positively selected for CCR7 and excluded terminally differentiated effector memory CD45RA+ cells. Of note for this clone: What it binds is unknown.

V lost 6 bases and J 4 bases, leaving 17 bases between the germline ends. Germline-derived CDR1 and CDR2 are SGDLS and YYNGEE. The CDR3 is 15 residues long. This sequence originates from a man between 18 and 29 years old in good health. Some clones in this sample may be carry-over from other donors' samples. The chain links TRBV9 to TRBJ2-1; the D gene is possibly TRBD2 (6 bases). Specimen: naive CD8+ T cells from PBMCs. CDR3 region: CASTPQLAPYNEQFF. The CDR3 coding sequence is TGTGCCAGCACCCCCCAGCTAGCGCCATACAATGAGCAGTTCTTC.